The next 8 T cell receptor beta chains were all read from a single sample in a study of blood T cell repertoires in COVID-19. Method: immunoSEQ multiplex PCR; TCRdb's copy keeps in-frame clones and lacks some. Found here are roughly 16,000 clones, 82% of them singletons; the top ten hold about a fifth. The sequencing input was peripheral blood. These receptors were collected from an older man with active COVID-19.

V gene TRBV19 combines with J gene TRBJ1-5, with TRBD1 matching over 8 bases. The CDR3 consists of 14 residues. Germline V gives CDR1 LNHDA, CDR2 SQIVND (reference sequence). The V segment lost 6 bases and the J segment 6 bases; nucleotides outside the gene matches: 7. The CDR3 nucleotides read TGTGCCAGTAGCGACAGGGGACTGGGTCAGCCCCAGCATTTT. It codes for CASSDRGLGQPQHF. Full variable domain (rest looked up from reference TRBV19 and TRBJ1-5): DGGITQSPKYLFRKEGQNVTLSCEQNLNHDAMYWYRQDPGQGLRLIYYSQIVNDFQKGDIAEGYSVSREKKESFPLTVTSAQKNPTAFYLCASSDRGLGQPQHFGDGTRLSIL.

The genes are TRBV21-1 and TRBJ2-1; the table names TRBD2, a call not compared with the DNA. TRBV21-1 is a pseudogene. CDR3 length equals 17 residues. The CDR3 region has the DNA TGTGCCAGCAGCAAAGCCCCGGGACTAGTGACCTACAATGAGCAGTTCTTC. Amino acid sequence: CASSKAPGLVTYNEQFF.

V gene TRBV3-1 (or the pseudogene TRBV3-2) combines with J gene TRBJ2-1, with 8 bases identical to TRBD2. Germline CDR1 LGHDT, CDR2 YNNKEL (reference sequence). V lost 4 bases and J lost 13; bases outside the gene matches: 9. This CDR3 spans 13 amino acids. CDR3 loop: CASSPDISGAQFF. The CDR3 bases are TGTGCCAGCAGCCCCGACATTAGCGGGGCCCAGTTCTTC.

By share, this clone ranks as medium-sized. The chain carries TRBV29-1 and TRBJ2-7, with D possibly matching TRBD2 (6 bases). V lost 3 bases and J lost 2, with 14 bases in between. The CDR3 is made up of 14 amino acids. CDR1 SQVTM and CDR2 ANQGSEA come from the germline V gene. The CDR3: CSVDSGTPPYEQYF. CDR3 bases: TGCAGCGTTGACTCCGGGACTCCTCCCTACGAGCAGTACTTC.

The chain couples TRBV28 to TRBJ1-3, with 7 nucleotides matching TRBD1. The V segment lost 5 bases and the J segment 4 bases; nucleotides outside the gene matches: 8. CDR1 is MDHEN and CDR2 is SYDVKM in the germline V gene. This CDR3 region has 15 residues. The CDR3 protein is CASSPGTVTGNTIYF. For the CDR3, the DNA is TGTGCCAGCAGTCCCGGGACAGTAACCGGAAACACCATATATTTT.

The V and J genes are TRBV24-1 and TRBJ2-1; D might be TRBD2 (5 bases). Germline V gene sequence: CDR1 KGHDR, CDR2 SFDVKD. V lost 2 bases and J lost 0, with 16 bases in between. The CDR3 runs to 18 residues. The chain's CDR3 is CATSDYRSGPSSYNEQFF. In nucleotides, the CDR3 is TGTGCCACCAGTGATTACCGGAGCGGACCGAGCTCCTACAATGAGCAGTTCTTC.

This clone has only one observation. V is TRBV4-2 and J is TRBJ2-1; TRBD1 is a possible D gene (6 bases). The CDR3 consists of 17 residues. V was pared by 0 bases and J by 6 bases, with 18 bases between. The germline CDR1 and CDR2 sequences are LGHNA and YNFKEQ. As DNA, the CDR3 is TGTGCCAGCAGCCAAGATGTTTCGGGGCAGGGGTTCAATGAGCAGTTCTTC. This translates into CASSQDVSGQGFNEQFF.

This CDR3 is CASEDILPPYEQYF. The CDR3 DNA reads as TGCGCCAGTGAGGACATTCTCCCCCCCTACGAGCAGTACTTC. The genes are TRBV5-1 and TRBJ2-7; tentative D call: TRBD1 (5 bases). Germline V gene data show CDR1 as SGHRS and CDR2 as YFSETQ. The CDR3 length is 14 residues. The V and J ends lost 8 bases and 2 bases respectively, with 17 bases between them.